One and the same sample provided the 19 T cell receptor beta chains below, sequenced in a study of blood T cells in healthy people across ages. Next came a second PCR, run for about 6 to 11 cycles, which used a sample-barcoded 5' primer along with a J-beta primer mix. MiXCR was run by TCRdb on the 5' RACE reads, yielding one entry per CDR3 protein. The data contain about 1.4 million distinct CDR3 sequences, almost 60% of them singletons. Sample: blood. The receptors here all came from a man between 18 and 29 years old in good health.

The chain has TRBV2 and TRBJ2-5; 12 positions agree with TRBD2. The CDR3 consists of 15 residues. Losses at the gene ends were 1 base for V and 11 bases for J; bases not matched to a gene: 8. Germline loops: CDR1 SNHLY, CDR2 FYNNEI. CDR3 sequence: CASSEVRLAGGIQYF. As DNA, the CDR3 is TGTGCCAGCAGTGAAGTTCGGCTAGCGGGGGGGATTCAGTACTTC.

The chain carries TRBV4-2 and TRBJ1-2; TRBD1 matches at 11 bases. V lost 1 base to trimming and J lost 5 bases; unmatched junction nucleotides: 18. Per germline, CDR1 LGHNA and CDR2 YNFKEQ. The CDR3 runs 20 residues. The CDR3 DNA reads as TGTGCCAGCAGCCAAGCTTCGTATCGGACAGGGGGCCTCTCTGGGTATGGCTACACCTTC. Its protein product is CASSQASYRTGGLSGYGYTF.

The chain combines TRBV5-5 with TRBJ2-5, with 7 nucleotides matching TRBD1. Germline CDR1 is SGHKS and CDR2 is YYEKEE (reference sequence). V was clipped by 7 bases and J by 1 base; unmatched bases: 4. The CDR3 loop spans 13 amino acids. The CDR3 loop reads CASEGQTQETQYF. Written as DNA, the CDR3 is TGTGCCAGCGAGGGACAGACCCAAGAGACCCAGTACTTC.

This clonotype was observed a handful of times. CDR3 DNA sequence: TGCGCCAGCAGCCAACGTGCGGGACAGGGAAACATTCAGTACTTC. This sequence encodes CASSQRAGQGNIQYF. J is TRBJ2-4 and V is TRBV4-1; TRBD1 matches at 9 bases. Germline values: CDR1 MGHRA, CDR2 YSYEKL. Trimming removed 2 bases from V and 6 bases from J; junction bases left unmatched: 5. The CDR3 extends over 15 amino acids.

This clonotype has a handful of counts. The gene calls are TRBV29-1 and TRBJ2-7, with 12 bases matching TRBD1. V shed 3 bases and J 2 bases; nucleotides not matched to a gene: 11. CDR1 SQVTM and CDR2 ANQGSEA come from the germline V gene. The CDR3 is 17 amino acids. The CDR3 sequence is CSVDGDRGRGGPYEQYF. The CDR3 bases are TGCAGCGTTGACGGGGACAGGGGGCGTGGGGGTCCCTACGAGCAGTACTTC.

This chain uses TRBV4-1 with TRBJ2-1; a possible D gene is TRBD2 (5 bases). Germline CDR1 MGHRA, CDR2 YSYEKL. Deletions cut 1 base from V and 13 bases from J, with 20 bases between. The CDR3 covers 15 residues. The CDR3 coding sequence is TGCGCCAGCAGCCAAGCTGACTACTCGGGCGTGGGTCAGTTCTTC. This sequence encodes CASSQADYSGVGQFF.

The chain carries TRBV4-1 and TRBJ2-7; TRBD2 matches 8 bases. Losses at the gene ends were 0 bases for V and 6 bases for J; bases not matched to a gene: 10. Germline CDR1 is MGHRA and CDR2 is YSYEKL. The CDR3 runs to 16 residues. In DNA, the CDR3 is TGCGCCAGCAGCCAAGATCCGGGACTAGGGAAAGGCGAGCAGTACTTC. Translated, it gives CASSQDPGLGKGEQYF.

This clonotype was detected a few times. The genes are TRBV12-3 or TRBV12-4 and TRBJ2-7; perhaps TRBD1 as D (5 bases). The CDR3 contains 13 residues. V gave up 7 bases and J gave up 0 bases, with 10 bases separating them. CDR3 coding DNA: TGTGCCAGCACCCCACAGGACTCCTACGAGCAGTACTTC. Translated, it gives CASTPQDSYEQYF.

This clonotype was counted ten times or more. The chain employs TRBV7-2 and TRBJ1-2; D unclear. Germline V gene lookup returns CDR1 SGHTA and CDR2 FQGNSA. With 6 bases removed from V and 9 bases from J, the gap between germline ends came to 17 bases. CDR3 length: 13 residues. CDR3 in DNA: TGTGCCAGCAGTCCATATGGGGATGGGCGCTACACCTTC. The encoded protein is CASSPYGDGRYTF.

This clonotype was seen a handful of times. This chain joins TRBV29-1 and TRBJ2-7; the D gene is possibly TRBD1 (6 bases). Trimming shortened V by 2 bases and J by 2 bases, and 13 bases separated the two germline ends. Germline CDR1 reads SQVTM; CDR2 reads ANQGSEA. The CDR3 contains 14 residues. Here the CDR3 DNA reads TGCAGCGTTGAACCCGACGGGACACCCTACGAGCAGTACTTC. Translation: CSVEPDGTPYEQYF.

This chain links TRBV12-3 or TRBV12-4 with TRBJ2-1; D not resolved. The CDR3 consists of 14 residues. Deletions cut 1 base from V and 4 bases from J, with 8 bases between. The DNA for the CDR3 is TGTGCCAGCAGTTTAGGGGGTTGGTACAATGAGCAGTTCTTC. It encodes CASSLGGWYNEQFF.

The chain employs TRBV6-6 and TRBJ2-7, with D hard to call. Germline lookup yields CDR1 MNHNY and CDR2 SVGAGI (reference sequence). The length of the CDR3 is 15 residues. V was trimmed by 4 bases and J by 3 bases, leaving 16 bases between them. CDR3 bases: TGTGCCAGCAGTTCCGAAACTTTGGACGGCTACGAGCAGTACTTC. Amino acids: CASSSETLDGYEQYF.

The chain is built from TRBV4-1 and TRBJ2-1, with D possibly matching TRBD2 (5 bases). The V and J ends lost 0 bases and 8 bases respectively, with 8 bases between them. This CDR3 comprises 13 residues. In germline, CDR1 is MGHRA, CDR2 YSYEKL. Here the CDR3 DNA reads TGCGCCAGCAGCCAAGAGAGGGAGCATGAGCAGTTCTTC. Protein: CASSQEREHEQFF.

As regards this clonotype: An end of the junction does not agree with germline; a read error may underlie this. This CDR3 is CASGQDTDLNYGYTF. CDR3 nucleotides: TGCGCCAGCGGCCAAGACACCGATCTTAACTATGGCTACACCTTC. V gene TRBV4-3 combines with J gene TRBJ1-2; D gene uncertain. There are 15 residues in the CDR3. Germline V gives CDR1 LGHNA, CDR2 YSLEER.

J is TRBJ2-7 and V is TRBV6-5; D ambiguous. The V and J ends lost 8 bases and 6 bases respectively, with 11 bases between them. The germline V gene encodes CDR1 MNHEY and CDR2 SVGAGI. The CDR3 is 11 amino acids. CDR3 in DNA: TGTGCCAGCGGGTTTGGTGGCGAGCAGTACTTC. Protein: CASGFGGEQYF.

The V call is TRBV27, the J call TRBJ2-1; D possibly corresponds to TRBD2 (6 bases). Germline V lookup: CDR1 MNHEY, CDR2 SMNVEV (reference sequence). Trimming removed 2 bases from V and 2 bases from J, with 13 bases in between. The CDR3 loop spans 16 amino acids. The CDR3 sequence is CASSLQAGRTYNEQFF. In DNA form, the CDR3 reads TGTGCCAGCAGTTTACAGGCAGGGAGGACCTACAATGAGCAGTTCTTC.

This clonotype was recorded at least ten times. The rearrangement joins TRBV29-1 to TRBJ2-1, with D possibly TRBD2 on 5 matching bases. CDR1 is SQVTM, CDR2 ANQGSEA, per germline. V lost 5 bases and J lost 5, with 7 bases in between. The CDR3 has 11 residues. Here the CDR3 DNA reads TGCAGCGTTTGGCGGGACAATGAGCAGTTCTTC. Translating gives CSVWRDNEQFF.

This clonotype was picked up a small number of times. This sequence joins TRBV4-1 and TRBJ2-2, with a tentative D call TRBD1 (5 bases). Per germline, CDR1 MGHRA and CDR2 YSYEKL. This CDR3 is 15 amino acids long. V lost 0 bases to trimming and J lost 2 bases, with 7 bases between them. The CDR3 region has the DNA TGCGCCAGCAGCCAAGACGACAGAAACACCGGGGAGCTGTTTTTT. Translated, it gives CASSQDDRNTGELFF.

V and J are TRBV18 and TRBJ2-4; the match to TRBD2 covers 11 bases. With the DNA end fitting TRBJ2-7 better, the J assignment may be wrong. Germline CDR1 reads KGHSH; CDR2 reads LQKENI. This CDR3 comprises 15 residues. CDR3 sequence (DNA): TGTGCCAGCTCACCACGTACTAGCGGGAGCCACGAGCAGTACTTC. As protein: CASSPRTSGSHEQYF.